What follows is one T cell receptor (beta chain) and its context. As yet, its antigen is unknown. There are 15 residues in the CDR3. Germline V lookup: CDR1 LGHDT, CDR2 YNNKEL (reference sequence). V dropped 2 bases and J dropped 1; count of bases not matched to a gene: 1. Using immunoSEQ multiplex PCR, the repertoire was profiled, and TCRdb retains in-frame clones only, with some absent. The sample records 160,000 or so clones, roughly nine tenths being singletons. This specimen belongs to a study of T cell responses to AZD1222 COVID-19 vaccine. Broader study findings: Regions 160-218 and 743-854 held dominance among vaccine-associated CD4 TCRs, which spanned spike.

Sequencing used peripheral blood, obtained on day 0 of AZD1222 vaccination. The V call is TRBV3-1 (or the pseudogene TRBV3-2), the J call TRBJ2-1; 8 positions match TRBD2. The receptor was isolated from an adult in good health. The CDR3 DNA follows: TGTGCCAGCAGCCAAAGCGGGAGATCCTACAATGAGCAGTTCTTC. Its protein is CASSQSGRSYNEQFF.